The present T cell receptor beta chain was sequenced within a study of blood T cell repertoires in COVID-19. Study background: T cells, B-cell-depleted T cells, or PBMCs provided the cDNA or gDNA that served as material.

Libraries were prepared by immunoSEQ multiplex PCR; TCRdb keeps only in-frame clonotypes and omits some of them. The sample includes about 140,000 clones, 70% to 80% of them seen just once. The sample comprised peripheral blood. The TCR sequence derives from a woman in her forties or fifties with active or convalescent COVID-19.

CDR3 loop: CASSLRWGGGTGELFF. DNA for the CDR3: TGTGCCAGCAGCTTAAGATGGGGGGGAGGCACCGGGGAGCTGTTTTTT. V usage is TRBV13 and J usage is TRBJ2-2; TRBD2 matches 7 bases. CDR1 PRHDT and CDR2 FYEKMQ come from the germline V gene (reference sequence). J lost 4 bases, V lost 2 bases, and 7 bases had no gene match. The CDR3 consists of 16 residues.